This T cell receptor beta chain was documented in a study of T-cell memory formation after mild COVID-19. Looking at the study overall: Across donors, TCR clusters were largely donor specific. Regarding the study as a whole: Cross-reactive memory seemingly joined, as some responding clones were found in pre-infection memory. Clones which contracted sat mainly in CM and EM if CD4+, and in EMRA if CD8+.

TCRdb independently ran MiXCR on the 5' RACE reads; one entry per CDR3 protein. The data contain roughly 120,000 distinct CDR3 sequences, about 15% of them singletons. To note about this clonotype: What it recognizes is unknown.

Trimming cost V 0 bases and J 5 bases; bases outside gene matches: 6. The CDR3 sequence is 15 residues long. Germline V lookup: CDR1 SGDLS, CDR2 YYNGEE. This TCR came from an adult woman who had mild COVID-19 (a few samples of this study predate the infection). Cell type and time point are not known. The chain has TRBV9 and TRBJ2-5; 8 nucleotides align to TRBD2. Sequenced material: PBMCs or a T cell subset sorted from them (not recorded which). The CDR3 region is CASSVAGGPDETQYF. The CDR3 bases are TGTGCCAGCAGCGTAGCGGGGGGGCCCGATGAGACCCAGTACTTC. Full variable domain (remainder filled in from reference TRBV9 and TRBJ2-5): DSGVTQTPKHLITATGQRVTLRCSPRSGDLSVYWYQQSLDQGLQFLIQYYNGEERAKGNILERFSAQQFPDLHSELNLSSLELGDSALYFCASSVAGGPDETQYFGPGTRLLVL.